The 31 T cell receptor beta chains in this list originate from one sample, sequenced in a study of blood T cell repertoires in COVID-19 (dated by TCRdb to the early 2020s). Libraries came from the immunoSEQ multiplex PCR assay. The clones in this table, taken by TCRdb from immuneACCESS, are in-frame only. Not every clone is retained; where verified, under half of the shortfall comes from an unresolved V gene, and the cause of the rest is unknown. Recorded for this sample are 100,000 to 150,000 clones; approximately 90% of them occurred a single time. 2% to 2.5% of the sample comes from the top ten. Material for sequencing was peripheral blood. The receptors were sampled from an older man with active COVID-19.

The rearrangement joins TRBV29-1 to TRBJ2-1, with 14 positions matching TRBD2. CDR3 length: 16 residues. Trimming at V came to 6 bases and at J to 2 bases, leaving 6 bases not matched to a gene. Per germline, CDR1 SQVTM and CDR2 ANQGSEA. CDR3 sequence reads: CSVHGTSGRPYNEQFF. DNA for the CDR3: TGCAGCGTACACGGGACTAGCGGGAGACCCTACAATGAGCAGTTCTTC.

This sequence joins TRBV5-4 and TRBJ2-7, with D unclear. The V end lost 0 bases, the J end lost 3 bases, and 10 bases lay between the germline ends. The CDR3 is made up of 14 amino acids. In germline, CDR1 is SGHNT, CDR2 YYREEE (reference sequence). The CDR3 region has the DNA TGTGCCAGCAGCTTGGAGATACAAAACTACGAGCAGTACTTC. Amino acids: CASSLEIQNYEQYF. The full variable domain, in which reference TRBV5-4 and TRBJ2-7 provide the parts outside the CDR3, is ETGVTQSPTHLIKTRGQQVTLRCSSQSGHNTVSWYQQALGQGPQFIFQYYREEENGRGNFPPRFSGLQFPNYSSELNVNALELDDSALYLCASSLEIQNYEQYFGPGTRLTVT.

This clone occurred once. In DNA form, the CDR3 reads TGCAGCGCCGGGAGCAGCCTAGGGAATGAGCAGTTCTTC. Amino acid sequence: CSAGSSLGNEQFF. The chain couples TRBV29-1 to TRBJ2-1, with a weak D call TRBD2 (6 bases). The V end was cut by 7 bases, the J end by 7 bases, with 17 bases between. The CDR3 loop spans 13 amino acids. The germline gives CDR1 SQVTM, CDR2 ANQGSEA.

CDR3 amino acids: CASSQEGPNGGARCNQPQHF. In nucleotides, the CDR3 is TGTGCCAGCAGCCAAGAAGGGCCCAATGGAGGGGCGCGGTGCAATCAGCCCCAGCATTTT. The chain joins TRBV3-1 (or the pseudogene TRBV3-2) to TRBJ1-5, with D tentatively TRBD1 (5 bases). Germline lookup yields CDR1 LGHDT and CDR2 YNNKEL (reference sequence). V was shortened by 0 bases and J by 2 bases, with 23 bases between the two germline ends. The CDR3 length is 20 residues.

This chain connects TRBV7-8 to TRBJ2-7; D unresolved. With 2 bases removed from V and 1 base from J, the gap between germline ends came to 12 bases. From germline, CDR1 is SGHVS and CDR2 FQNEAQ. This CDR3 region has 15 residues. This CDR3 reads CASSLRLTISYEQYF. The CDR3 DNA sequence: TGTGCCAGCAGCTTAAGGCTTACTATTTCCTACGAGCAGTACTTC.

The J gene is TRBJ2-7, the V gene TRBV18, with TRBD1 identical over 7 bases. J gave up 5 bases and V 2 bases, and 6 bases lay outside the gene matches. There are 14 residues in the CDR3. Germline lookup yields CDR1 KGHSH and CDR2 LQKENI. The chain's CDR3 is CASSPSTGRHEQYF. CDR3 DNA: TGTGCCAGCTCACCATCGACAGGGAGACACGAGCAGTACTTC.

V and J are TRBV12-3 or TRBV12-4 and TRBJ2-3; D may be TRBD1 (6 bases). The V end was cut by 6 bases, the J end by 6 bases, with 7 bases between. The CDR3 is 11 residues long. DNA of the CDR3: TGTGCCAGCAGAACAGGGGATACGCAGTATTTT. Its translation: CASRTGDTQYF.

In its sample, this clone was seen a few times. The gene calls are TRBV7-9 and TRBJ2-7; 8 nucleotides line up with TRBD2. V lost 3 bases, J lost 4 bases, and 5 bases stayed unmatched. Germline lookup yields CDR1 SEHNR and CDR2 FQNEAQ (reference sequence). The CDR3 spans 14 residues. The CDR3: CASSFGGASYEQYF. The CDR3 nucleotides read TGTGCCAGCAGCTTCGGGGGGGCCTCTTACGAGCAGTACTTC.

The genes are TRBV4-3 and TRBJ1-3; D ambiguous. With 4 bases removed from V and 0 bases from J, the gap between germline ends came to 7 bases. The CDR3 is made up of 14 amino acids. The germline CDR1 and CDR2 sequences are LGHNA and YSLEER. CDR3: CASSLALSGNTIYF. Written as DNA, the CDR3 is TGCGCCAGCAGCCTGGCTCTCTCTGGAAACACCATATATTTT.

The chain carries TRBV6-5 and TRBJ2-7; 8 nucleotides match TRBD1. From germline, CDR1 is MNHEY and CDR2 SVGAGI. CDR3 length: 13 amino acids. Unmatched junction bases numbered 6, after V lost 6 bases and J lost 5 bases. CDR3: CASRGTGRDEQYF. The CDR3, as DNA: TGTGCCAGCAGGGGGACAGGACGGGACGAGCAGTACTTC.

The V gene is TRBV11-2, the J gene TRBJ2-1; 10 nucleotides agree with TRBD1. CDR1 is SGHAT, CDR2 FQNNGV, per germline. The CDR3 is 14 amino acids. The J segment lost 4 bases and the V segment lost 7 bases, leaving 4 bases of the junction unmatched. The DNA for the CDR3 is TGTGCCAGCACCGGGGACAGGGGATACAATGAGCAGTTCTTC. Amino acids: CASTGDRGYNEQFF.

CDR3 coding DNA: TGTGCCAGCAGCGCGGGGTTAAGCGGCGCTTTCTTT. Its protein product is CASSAGLSGAFF. V gene TRBV28 combines with J gene TRBJ1-1; D unclear. Germline V lookup: CDR1 MDHEN, CDR2 SYDVKM. This CDR3 is 12 amino acids long. V was cut by 6 bases and J by 11 bases, with 16 bases left in between.

The rearrangement uses TRBV9 and TRBJ2-7; weak D call: TRBD1 (6 bases). This CDR3 is built from 15 residues. V shed 3 bases and J shed 0 bases, with 13 bases lying between them. CDR1 and CDR2 from the germline V gene are SGDLS and YYNGEE. The DNA of the CDR3 is TGTGCCAGCAGCGCCCGACAGGAGAGCTCCTACGAGCAGTACTTC. Translating it yields CASSARQESSYEQYF.

This chain connects TRBV28 to TRBJ1-6; unclear D gene. The CDR3 loop spans 12 amino acids. CDR1 is MDHEN and CDR2 is SYDVKM in the germline V gene. V shed 1 base and J shed 9 bases, with 4 bases lying between them. For the CDR3, the DNA is TGTGCCAGCAGTTTATCGCGTTCACCCCTCCACTTT. It is translated as CASSLSRSPLHF.

This clone was recorded only once. This chain uses TRBV28 with TRBJ2-3; D is uncertain. This CDR3 has 14 residues. Trimming shortened V by 2 bases and J by 2 bases, and 8 bases separated the two germline ends. Germline CDR1 is MDHEN and CDR2 is SYDVKM. CDR3 sequence reads: CASSLGQSTDTQYF. As DNA, the CDR3 is TGTGCCAGCAGTTTAGGGCAGTCCACAGATACGCAGTATTTT.

This rearrangement joins TRBV28 to TRBJ2-2; 12 bases match TRBD2. V gave up 6 bases and J gave up 6 bases; unmatched junction bases: 8. The CDR3 length is 16 residues. CDR1 is MDHEN and CDR2 is SYDVKM in the germline V gene. CDR3 in amino acids: CASRPPGTSGSGELFF. CDR3 bases: TGTGCCAGCAGGCCCCCCGGGACTAGCGGGTCCGGGGAGCTGTTTTTT.

V and J are TRBV2 and TRBJ2-7, with 7 bases lining up with TRBD2. Germline V gives CDR1 SNHLY, CDR2 FYNNEI. V gave up 6 bases and J gave up 0 bases; unmatched junction bases: 5. The CDR3 extends over 14 amino acids. The CDR3 nucleotides read TGTGCCAGCAGCACTAGCGACCTCTCCTACGAGCAGTACTTC. Its translation is CASSTSDLSYEQYF.

V and J are TRBV4-1 and TRBJ1-1; a possible D gene is TRBD1 (6 bases). CDR1 MGHRA and CDR2 YSYEKL come from the germline V gene. V was trimmed by 4 bases and J by 1 base, leaving 13 bases between them. The CDR3 runs 15 residues. The CDR3 DNA follows: TGCGCCAGCAGCCGGGTACAGGGCCAGAACACTGAAGCTTTCTTT. Protein product: CASSRVQGQNTEAFF.

This clone was seen just once. The rearrangement uses TRBV2 and TRBJ1-2; 9 bases are a match to TRBD1. The CDR3 length is 15 residues. Germline V CDR1 and CDR2: SNHLY, FYNNEI. The V segment lost 7 bases and the J segment 2 bases; nucleotides outside the gene matches: 8. The CDR3 here is CASTGSGTGNYGYTF. The DNA of the CDR3 is TGTGCCAGCACGGGATCCGGGACAGGGAACTATGGCTACACCTTC.

The chain joins TRBV5-8 to TRBJ1-1; TRBD1 is a possible D gene (6 bases). The CDR3 has 13 amino acids. Per germline, CDR1 SGHTS and CDR2 YDEGEE. V was cut by 4 bases and J by 9 bases, with 16 bases left in between. For the CDR3, the DNA is TGTGCCAGCAGCAACATGAGGGGGGGAAAAGCTTTCTTT. It translates to CASSNMRGGKAFF.

V gene TRBV5-4 combines with J gene TRBJ2-2; 9 nucleotides line up with TRBD1. The germline gives CDR1 SGHNT, CDR2 YYREEE (reference sequence). J gave up 6 bases and V 4 bases, and 7 bases lay outside the gene matches. CDR3 length: 15 amino acids. In DNA, the CDR3 is TGTGCCAGCAGCGAGGTACAGGGGGCGTCCGGGGAGCTGTTTTTT. Amino acids: CASSEVQGASGELFF.

The CDR3 DNA sequence: TGTGCCAGCAGCGGCCTACAGGGAATTAACTATGGCTACACCTTC. This encodes CASSGLQGINYGYTF. The chain is built from TRBV9 and TRBJ1-2, with D perhaps matching TRBD1 (6 bases). Trimming shortened V by 3 bases and J by 1 base, and 13 bases separated the two germline ends. Germline CDR1 SGDLS, CDR2 YYNGEE. The CDR3 totals 15 residues.

This chain connects TRBV6-5 to TRBJ2-1; 7 bases are shared with TRBD2. In germline, CDR1 is MNHEY, CDR2 SVGAGI. The length of the CDR3 is 14 residues. J lost 5 bases, V lost 6 bases, and 7 bases had no gene match. The CDR3: CASRTGTKNNEQFF. The CDR3 nucleotides are TGTGCCAGCAGAACCGGGACTAAAAACAATGAGCAGTTCTTC.

The chain employs TRBV7-3 and TRBJ2-3; 8 nucleotides line up with TRBD1. V lost 4 bases, J lost 11 bases, and 5 bases stayed unmatched. The CDR3 totals 12 residues. Germline V gene data show CDR1 as SGHTA and CDR2 as FQGTGA. The CDR3 here is CASSYGTGEQYF. The CDR3 coding sequence is TGTGCCAGCAGCTACGGGACAGGAGAGCAGTATTTT. The full variable domain, rest sourced from reference TRBV7-3 and TRBJ2-3, is GAGVSQTPSNKVTEKGKYVELRCDPISGHTALYWYRQSLGQGPEFLIYFQGTGAADDSGLPNDRFFAVRPEGSVSTLKIQRTERGDSAVYLCASSYGTGEQYFGPGTRLTVL.

The V and J genes are TRBV7-9 and TRBJ2-6; TRBD1 is a possible D gene (5 bases). CDR1 is SEHNR and CDR2 is FQNEAQ in the germline V gene (reference sequence). Between the trimmed V and J ends, which lost 2 bases and 2 bases, there was a span of 13 bases. The CDR3 is 17 residues long. This CDR3 reads CASSLPQAGPGANVLTF. CDR3 nucleotides: TGTGCCAGCAGCTTACCACAGGCTGGGCCTGGGGCCAACGTCCTGACTTTC.

This clone was detected a few times. The chain carries TRBV5-1 and TRBJ2-1, with TRBD2 matching 8 bases. CDR3 length equals 16 residues. Per germline, CDR1 SGHRS and CDR2 YFSETQ. Trimming cost V 4 bases and J 10 bases; bases outside gene matches: 16. CDR3 residues: CASSPRLAGSTMEQFF. The CDR3 nucleotides are TGCGCCAGCAGCCCCCGGTTAGCGGGGTCTACAATGGAGCAGTTCTTC.

V and J are TRBV30 and TRBJ1-1; a weak D match, TRBD1 (6 bases). Trimming shortened V by 0 bases and J by 6 bases, and 11 bases separated the two germline ends. The length of the CDR3 is 13 residues. The germline CDR1 and CDR2 sequences are GTSNPN and SVGIG (reference sequence). The CDR3 sequence: CAWSVLGAAEAFF. The CDR3 nucleotides read TGTGCCTGGAGTGTTCTGGGGGCGGCTGAAGCTTTCTTT.

This rearrangement joins TRBV28 to TRBJ2-7; 10 bases match TRBD1. Per the germline V gene, CDR1 is MDHEN and CDR2 is SYDVKM. Unmatched junction bases numbered 6, after V lost 8 bases and J lost 2 bases. This CDR3 has 14 amino acids. The CDR3 is CASSRTGGTYEQYF. CDR3 sequence (DNA): TGTGCCAGCTCTCGGACAGGGGGGACCTACGAGCAGTACTTC.

This clone was seen once. The V gene is TRBV28, the J gene TRBJ2-7; 8 bases are shared with TRBD2. The CDR3 loop spans 15 amino acids. Trimming took 3 bases from V and 6 from J; bases not matched to a gene: 10. Germline V gives CDR1 MDHEN, CDR2 SYDVKM. The CDR3 DNA reads TGTGCCAGCAGTTTGGCGGGGGGCCGGGGCGGCGAGCAGTACTTC. The encoded protein is CASSLAGGRGGEQYF.

This rearrangement joins TRBV7-2 to TRBJ2-5; TRBD2 aligns across 14 bases. The V gene end was trimmed by 4 bases and the J gene end by 5 bases; junction bases not matched to a gene: 9. The germline V gene has CDR1 SGHTA and CDR2 FQGNSA. The CDR3 consists of 17 residues. The CDR3 bases are TGTGCCAGCAGCTCGGGACTAGCGGGAGCTTACGGGGAGACCCAGTACTTC. Residues: CASSSGLAGAYGETQYF.

The V and J genes are TRBV11-2 and TRBJ1-2, with D maybe TRBD1 (5 bases). This CDR3 contains 14 residues. The V end lost 0 bases, the J end lost 4 bases, and 9 bases lay between the germline ends. The germline gives CDR1 SGHAT, CDR2 FQNNGV. In DNA, the CDR3 is TGTGCCAGCAGCTTAGATGGGGGGGGCTATGGCTACACCTTC. It yields the protein CASSLDGGGYGYTF.